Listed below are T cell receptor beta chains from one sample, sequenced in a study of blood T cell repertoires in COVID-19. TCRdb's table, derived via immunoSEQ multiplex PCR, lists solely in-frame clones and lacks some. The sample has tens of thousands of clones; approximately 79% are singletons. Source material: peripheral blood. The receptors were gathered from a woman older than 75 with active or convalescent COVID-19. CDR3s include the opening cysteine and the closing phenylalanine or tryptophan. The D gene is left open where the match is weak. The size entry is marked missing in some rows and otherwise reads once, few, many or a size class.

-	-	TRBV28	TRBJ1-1	CASSHRTEAFF	TGTGCCAGCAGTCACAGAACTGAAGCTTTCTTT
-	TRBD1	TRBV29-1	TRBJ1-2	CSAGGQAGGYTF	TGCAGCGCGGGAGGACAGGCAGGAGGCTACACCTTC
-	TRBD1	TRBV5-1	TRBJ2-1	CASSLERGPHNEQFF	TGCGCCAGCAGCCTAGAGAGGGGGCCCCACAATGAGCAGTTCTTC
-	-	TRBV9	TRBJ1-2	CASSVDRDYGYTF	TGTGCCAGCAGCGTAGACAGGGACTATGGCTACACCTTC
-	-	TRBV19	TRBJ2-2	CASSHSSRKAGGELFF	TGTGCCAGTAGTCATTCAAGCCGTAAGGCGGGAGGGGAGCTGTTTTTT
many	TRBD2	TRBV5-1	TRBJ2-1	CASSVGGAGNEQFF	TGCGCCAGCAGCGTCGGGGGGGCCGGGAATGAGCAGTTCTTC
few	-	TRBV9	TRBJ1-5	CASSVGDTNQPQHF	TGTGCCAGCAGCGTAGGGGACACCAATCAGCCCCAGCATTTT
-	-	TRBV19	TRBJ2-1	CASSGQGWNEQFF	TGTGCCAGTAGTGGGCAGGGATGGAATGAGCAGTTCTTC
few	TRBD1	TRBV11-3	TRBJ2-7	CASSPDRANSYEQYF	TGTGCCAGCAGCCCGGACAGGGCAAACAGTTACGAGCAGTACTTC
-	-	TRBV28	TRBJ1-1	CASSSPRGNTEAFF	TGTGCCAGCAGTTCACCCCGGGGGAACACTGAAGCTTTCTTT
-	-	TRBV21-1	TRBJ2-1	CASSSLGQQNISYNEQFF	TGTGCCAGCAGCAGCTTGGGACAGCAAAATATCTCCTACAATGAGCAGTTCTTC
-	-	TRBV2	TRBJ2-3	CASGLSPGDTQYF	TGTGCCAGCGGCTTGTCTCCGGGAGATACGCAGTATTTT
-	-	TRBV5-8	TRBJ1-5	CASSLGQGYQPQHF	TGTGCCAGCAGCTTGGGTCAGGGGTATCAGCCCCAGCATTTT
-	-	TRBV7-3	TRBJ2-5	CASSLSGVEETQYF	TGTGCCAGCAGCTTAAGCGGGGTTGAAGAGACCCAGTACTTC
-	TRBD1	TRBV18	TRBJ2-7	CASSVRQGYEQYF	TGTGCCAGCTCAGTACGACAGGGATACGAGCAGTACTTC
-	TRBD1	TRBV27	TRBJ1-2	CASSRIQGSYTF	TGTGCCAGCAGTCGCATACAGGGGAGCTACACCTTC
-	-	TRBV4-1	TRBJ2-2	CASSPHMNTGELFF	TGCGCCAGCAGCCCCCACATGAACACCGGGGAGCTGTTTTTT
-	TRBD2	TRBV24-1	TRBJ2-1	CASNGGSAYEQFF	TGTGCCTCAAACGGCGGGAGTGCCTATGAGCAGTTCTTC
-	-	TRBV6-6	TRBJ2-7	CASSYSVASYEQYF	TGTGCCAGCAGTTACTCGGTTGCGTCCTACGAGCAGTACTTC
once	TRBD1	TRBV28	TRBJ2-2	CATKNRGPNTGELFF	TGTGCCACCAAAAACAGGGGGCCCAACACCGGGGAGCTGTTTTTT
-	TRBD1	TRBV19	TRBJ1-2	CASSPTGTHGYTF	TGTGCCAGTAGCCCGACAGGGACCCATGGCTACACCTTC
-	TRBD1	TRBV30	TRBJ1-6	CAWSYAKTGFTSSYNSPLHF	TGTGCCTGGAGTTACGCGAAGACAGGGTTTACGAGCTCCTATAATTCACCCCTCCACTTT
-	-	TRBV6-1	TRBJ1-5	CASSSKRGQPQHF	TGTGCCAGCAGCTCAAAACGCGGTCAGCCCCAGCATTTT
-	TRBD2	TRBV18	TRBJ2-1	CASSPPRGLVGNEQFF	TGTGCCAGCTCACCCCCACGAGGACTAGTGGGGAATGAGCAGTTCTTC
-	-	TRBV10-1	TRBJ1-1	CASSESGRDNTEAFF	TGCGCCAGCAGTGAGTCAGGCAGGGATAACACTGAAGCTTTCTTT